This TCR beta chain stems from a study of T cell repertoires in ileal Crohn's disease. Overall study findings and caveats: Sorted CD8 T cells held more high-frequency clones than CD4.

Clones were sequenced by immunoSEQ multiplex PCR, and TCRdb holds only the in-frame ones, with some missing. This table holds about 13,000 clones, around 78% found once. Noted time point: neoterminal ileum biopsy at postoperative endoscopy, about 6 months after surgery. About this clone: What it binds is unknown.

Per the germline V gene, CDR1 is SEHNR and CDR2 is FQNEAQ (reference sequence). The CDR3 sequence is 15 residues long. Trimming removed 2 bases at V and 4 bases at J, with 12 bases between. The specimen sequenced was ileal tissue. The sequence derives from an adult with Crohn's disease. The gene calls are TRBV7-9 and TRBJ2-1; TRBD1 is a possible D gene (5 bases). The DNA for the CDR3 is TGTGCCAGCAGCTTATTGTGGGGCGCGTACAATGAGCAGTTCTTC. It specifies CASSLLWGAYNEQFF.